The rows below give T cell receptor beta chains drawn from one sample of a study of blood T cells in healthy people across ages. TCRdb itself ran the 5' RACE reads through MiXCR, one entry per CDR3 protein. This table holds around 650,000 distinct CDR3 sequences, approximately 31% found once. Sequencing was done on a sample of blood. Receptors originate from a woman aged 80 or over in good health. Both conserved end residues are part of each CDR3. D genes are given only for firm matches. Size values are once, few and many counts, or a class for expanded clones, and some rows have none.

clone_size j_call v_call d_call cdr3_nt cdr3_aa
few TRBJ2-7 TRBV5-1 TRBD1 TGCGCCAGCAGCTTGTGGAGCCCGGGACAGGGTATCGGTTACTACGAGCAGTACTTC CASSLWSPGQGIGYYEQYF
NA TRBJ2-5 TRBV6-5 NA TGTGCCGGCAGTCTCAGTGACCGATCCCCAGAGACCCAGTACTTC CAGSLSDRSPETQYF
NA TRBJ1-1 TRBV30 NA TGTGCCTGGAGTGTACTTCACACTGAAGCTTTCTTT CAWSVLHTEAFF
NA TRBJ1-4 TRBV20-1 NA TGCAGTGCTAGAGATCGGGGGGCTCGCTCTAATGAAAAACTGTTTTTT CSARDRGARSNEKLFF
many TRBJ1-1 TRBV7-9 TRBD1 TGTGCCAGCAGGGACAGGTACACTGAAGCTTTCTTT CASRDRYTEAFF
NA TRBJ2-1 TRBV6-5 NA TGTGCCAGCAGTTACTCCCGAGACCCGACCCCTTCCTACAATGAGCAGTTCTTC CASSYSRDPTPSYNEQFF
NA TRBJ1-2 TRBV14 NA TGTGCCAGCAGCCAAGAAACAACCCTCTATGGCTACACCTTC CASSQETTLYGYTF
NA TRBJ2-3 TRBV28 TRBD1 TGTGCCAGCAGTGCCAGGGACAGGGGGAACCCCGATACGCAGTATTTT CASSARDRGNPDTQYF
NA TRBJ1-3 TRBV20-1 NA TGCAGTGCTAGAGATCTTGGCAGGCCTTTGGATGGAAACACCATATATTTT CSARDLGRPLDGNTIYF
many TRBJ1-5 TRBV6-1 NA TGTGCCAGCAGTGAAGCTTGGGGGGGCAATCAGCCCCAGCATTTT CASSEAWGGNQPQHF
few TRBJ1-5 TRBV2 NA TGTGCCAGCGGGACAAGAGAGAATCAGCCCCAGCATTTT CASGTRENQPQHF
NA TRBJ2-1 TRBV11-2 TRBD2 TGTGCCAGCAGCGGGACTAGCTTCATAGGGAGTGAGCAGTTCTTC CASSGTSFIGSEQFF
many TRBJ2-3 TRBV7-2 NA TGTGCCAGCAGCTTAGAAGCGTACACAGATACGCAGTATTTT CASSLEAYTDTQYF
many TRBJ2-1 TRBV20-1 TRBD2 TGCAGTGCTAGGTCTAGCGGGGGCCCCTACAATGAGCAGTTCTTC CSARSSGGPYNEQFF
NA TRBJ2-3 TRBV12-3/TRBV12-4 NA TGTGCCAGCAGACCGTTAGATGGCGGAACCTACACAGATACGCAGTATTTT CASRPLDGGTYTDTQYF
NA TRBJ2-7 TRBV18 TRBD1 TGTGCCAGCTCTCCGGGGACAGGGGGGATCGAGCAGTACTTC CASSPGTGGIEQYF
many TRBJ1-2 TRBV12-3/TRBV12-4 TRBD1 TGTGCCAGCAGTTTAGGCAGGGGGATTGATGGCTACACCTTC CASSLGRGIDGYTF
many TRBJ2-3 TRBV7-2 TRBD2 TGTGCCAGCAGCTTAGTGGCGGGGGGGCCCGTAGCGTCCACGGGTACGCAGTATTTT CASSLVAGGPVASTGTQYF
few TRBJ2-2 TRBV7-9 TRBD2 TGTGCCAGCGGCCCATCGCTAGCGGGAACTGGGGAGCTGTTTTTT CASGPSLAGTGELFF
NA TRBJ2-4 TRBV7-8 TRBD1 TGTGCCAGCTCAGGGGGCCTAGCCAAAAACATTCAGTACTTC CASSGGLAKNIQYF
NA TRBJ2-7 TRBV27 NA TGTGCCAGCAATTGGCCTAGCGACGAGCAGTACTTC CASNWPSDEQYF
NA TRBJ2-5 TRBV7-9 TRBD1 TGTGCCAGCTGCCTTGGAATAAGGACAGGCCCCCAAGAGACCCAGTACTTC CASCLGIRTGPQETQYF
NA TRBJ2-7 TRBV20-1 TRBD2 TGCAGTGCTAGGGACACGGGGGGCTCCTACGAGCAGTACTTC CSARDTGGSYEQYF
many TRBJ1-2 TRBV6-6 NA TGTGCCAGCATCACCCCCCGGGGGGGCGGCTACACCTTC CASITPRGGGYTF
NA TRBJ1-1 TRBV20-1 NA TGCAGTGCTAGACGCGGGGGGGCAACCACTGAAGCTTTCTTT CSARRGGATTEAFF
few TRBJ1-1 TRBV9 NA TGTGCCAGCAGCGTAGTTAGGGGAATATACACTGAAGCTTTCTTT CASSVVRGIYTEAFF
few TRBJ2-1 TRBV5-4 NA TGTGCCAGCAGCTTGGAAGACGTCCGGAATGAGCAGTTCTTC CASSLEDVRNEQFF
NA TRBJ1-5 TRBV4-2 NA TGTGCCAGCAGCCAAGATCCGCAGCAGCCCCAGCATTTT CASSQDPQQPQHF
many TRBJ2-1 TRBV11-3 TRBD2 TGCGCCAGCAGCCTCGGACTAGCCAATGAGCAGTTCTTC CASSLGLANEQFF
NA TRBJ1-2 TRBV6-6 NA TGTGCCAGCAGCCGCGGGGGGTTCGGCTACACCTTC CASSRGGFGYTF
many TRBJ2-1 TRBV12-3/TRBV12-4 TRBD2 TGTGCCAGCACCAGGACTAGCGGGAGCTACAATGAGCAGTTCTTC CASTRTSGSYNEQFF
many TRBJ2-7 TRBV15 NA TGTGCCACCAGCAGAGAGGCCCCCCGAACGGGGTTAAGAGACGAGCAGTACTTC CATSREAPRTGLRDEQYF
NA TRBJ2-1 TRBV20-1 TRBD1 TGCAGTGCGAGGGGGCAAAATGAGCAGTTCTTC CSARGQNEQFF
few TRBJ2-1 TRBV18 NA TGTGCCAGCTCACCACTCCAGGGGGGATCCTACAATGAGCAGTTCTTC CASSPLQGGSYNEQFF
NA TRBJ1-2 TRBV30 NA TGTGCCTGGAGTGTACACGAGTCAGGGAACTATGGCTACACCTTC CAWSVHESGNYGYTF
NA TRBJ2-5 TRBV29-1 TRBD1 TGCAGCGTCGCCCGGACAGGCCAAGAGACCCAGTACTTC CSVARTGQETQYF
many TRBJ2-7 TRBV7-2 TRBD1 TGTGCCAGCAGCTCTACGACAGGGACCTACGAGCAGTACTTC CASSSTTGTYEQYF
NA TRBJ1-6 TRBV20-1 NA TGCAGTGCCATAACAGTAGTGACCGGGGCCCACTATTCACCCCTCCACTTT CSAITVVTGAHYSPLHF
many TRBJ2-7 TRBV5-1 TRBD1 TGCGCCAGCAGCGCGGGACAGGGGGCAAGGACCGAGCAGTACTTC CASSAGQGARTEQYF
NA TRBJ2-4 TRBV12-3/TRBV12-4 TRBD1 TGTGCCAGCAGTGCGACAGGGTCACCCAAAAACATTCAGTACTTC CASSATGSPKNIQYF
many TRBJ2-7 TRBV5-1 NA TGCGCCAGCAGCCCCCGTGGGAACGAGCAGTACTTC CASSPRGNEQYF
many TRBJ1-5 TRBV20-1 NA TGCAGTGCTAGGGATCCGGACAGCGTAGGACCTGGTAGCAATCAGCCCCAGCATTTT CSARDPDSVGPGSNQPQHF
many TRBJ2-6 TRBV20-1 TRBD1 TGCAGTGCTAGGCCCGGGACAGGTCCCTCTGGGGCCAACGTCCTGACTTTC CSARPGTGPSGANVLTF
NA TRBJ2-3 TRBV21-1 NA TGTGCCAGCAGGAAGACGGGACTAGCGGGGGGGCCCACAGATACGCAGTATTTT CASRKTGLAGGPTDTQYF
NA TRBJ2-1 TRBV11-1 TRBD1 TGTGCCAGCACCCGGGACAGGGGCTACAATGAGCAGTTCTTC CASTRDRGYNEQFF
few TRBJ1-6 TRBV20-1 TRBD1 TGCAGTGCTAGAGAAACAGGGGTAGGACCCCTCCACTTT CSARETGVGPLHF
many TRBJ2-1 TRBV2 NA TGTGCCAGCAGATGGGACAACTCCTACAATGAGCAGTTCTTC CASRWDNSYNEQFF
NA TRBJ2-3 TRBV28 TRBD2 TGTGCCAGCAGCCCCCCCGGGACTAGCCCAGATACGCAGTATTTT CASSPPGTSPDTQYF
many TRBJ1-1 TRBV20-1 TRBD1 TGCAGTGCTAGCACCCGGGACAGGGTCCGGAACACTGAAGCTTTCTTT CSASTRDRVRNTEAFF
many TRBJ1-6 TRBV12-3/TRBV12-4 NA TGTGCCAGCAGGGGGGTAGGCTCACCCCTCCACTTT CASRGVGSPLHF
many TRBJ2-7 TRBV24-1 NA TGTGCCACCAGTGATTCTCGCAGAAACTCCTACGAGCAGTACTTC CATSDSRRNSYEQYF
many TRBJ2-3 TRBV14 TRBD2 TGTGCCAGCAGCCAAGTGTCGGTCGGCGGGGGGGCGGTTTCGTCTAGCACAGATACGCAGTATTTT CASSQVSVGGGAVSSSTDTQYF
many TRBJ2-4 TRBV6-1 NA TGTGCCAGCAGTGAAGGGCGGCAGCAAATAGCCAAAAACATTCAGTACTTC CASSEGRQQIAKNIQYF